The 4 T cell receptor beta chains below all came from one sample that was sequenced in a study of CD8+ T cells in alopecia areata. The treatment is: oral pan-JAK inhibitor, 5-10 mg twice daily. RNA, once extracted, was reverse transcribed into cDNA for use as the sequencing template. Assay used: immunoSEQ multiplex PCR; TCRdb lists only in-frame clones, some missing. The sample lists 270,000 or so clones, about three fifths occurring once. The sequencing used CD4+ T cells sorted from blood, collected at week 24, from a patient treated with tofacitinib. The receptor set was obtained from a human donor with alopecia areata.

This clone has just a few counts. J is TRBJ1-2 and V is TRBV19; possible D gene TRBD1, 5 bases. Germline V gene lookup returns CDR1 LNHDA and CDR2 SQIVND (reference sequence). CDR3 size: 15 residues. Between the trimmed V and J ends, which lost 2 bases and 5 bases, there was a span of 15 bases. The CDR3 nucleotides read TGTGCCAGTAGTATACAGGGAACTTCGCTTTATGGCTACACCTTC. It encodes CASSIQGTSLYGYTF.

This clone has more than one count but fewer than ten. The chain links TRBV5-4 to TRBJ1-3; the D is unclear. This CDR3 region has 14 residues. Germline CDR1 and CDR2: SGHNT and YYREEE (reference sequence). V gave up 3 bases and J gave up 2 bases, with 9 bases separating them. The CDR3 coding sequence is TGTGCCAGCAGCTCGCCAGTCGCTGGAAACACCATATATTTT. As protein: CASSSPVAGNTIYF.

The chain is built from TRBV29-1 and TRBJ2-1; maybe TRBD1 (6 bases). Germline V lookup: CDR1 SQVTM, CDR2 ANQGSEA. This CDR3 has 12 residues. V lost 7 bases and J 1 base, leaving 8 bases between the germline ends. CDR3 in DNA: TGCAGCGCTGACAGGTCCTACAATGAGCAGTTCTTC. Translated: CSADRSYNEQFF.

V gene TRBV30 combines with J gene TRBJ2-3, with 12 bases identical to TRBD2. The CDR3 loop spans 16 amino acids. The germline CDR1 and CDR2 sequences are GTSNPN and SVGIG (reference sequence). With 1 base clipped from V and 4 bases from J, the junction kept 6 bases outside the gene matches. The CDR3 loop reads CAWSDWASGGADTQYF. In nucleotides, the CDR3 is TGTGCCTGGAGTGATTGGGCTAGCGGGGGGGCAGATACGCAGTATTTT.